A single sample gave rise to the 18 T cell receptor beta chains below, sequenced in a study of identical twins. TCRdb re-called the 5' RACE reads with MiXCR, one entry per CDR3 protein. The repertoire holds approximately 690,000 distinct CDR3 sequences, with 5.5% to 6.5% as singletons. Sample: naive T cells sorted from blood. The receptors stem from a man in his late teens or twenties in good health.

This clonotype was detected ten times or more. The junction differs from germline at one of its ends, possibly a read error. V usage is TRBV5-1 and J usage is TRBJ2-1; D unresolved. The CDR3 sequence is 12 residues long. CDR1 SGHRS and CDR2 YFSETQ come from the germline V gene. CDR3 DNA: TGCGCCAGCACCTTCGGTGGCAATGAGCCGTTCTTC. Translation: CASTFGGNEPFF.

This clonotype was seen repeatedly, ten times or more. The chain recombines TRBV29-1 with TRBJ2-5, with 7 nucleotides matching TRBD1. The CDR3 runs 13 residues. CDR1 is SQVTM and CDR2 is ANQGSEA in the germline V gene. Germline trimming cut 4 bases from V and 5 bases from J; bases unmatched to any gene: 7. CDR3 sequence: CSVVARGRETQYF. In DNA form, the CDR3 reads TGCAGCGTTGTGGCGAGGGGGCGGGAGACCCAGTACTTC.

This clonotype was seen repeatedly, ten times or more. J is TRBJ2-5 and V is TRBV20-1, with D perhaps TRBD2 (6 bases). Per the germline V gene, CDR1 is DFQATT and CDR2 is SNEGSKA (reference sequence). There are 17 residues in the CDR3. V was pared by 1 base and J by 2 bases, with 20 bases between. CDR3 amino acids: CSARGISGQREQETQYF. The CDR3 DNA follows: TGCAGTGCTAGAGGTATTAGCGGACAAAGAGAACAAGAGACCCAGTACTTC.

This clonotype was detected only a few times. The genes are TRBV30 and TRBJ1-3; 9 bases agree with TRBD1. CDR3 size: 17 residues. Germline V CDR1 and CDR2: GTSNPN, SVGIG (reference sequence). Germline trimming cut 2 bases from V and 0 bases from J; bases unmatched to any gene: 8. The CDR3 is CAWSKGTGLFSGNTIYF. The CDR3 DNA reads TGTGCCTGGAGTAAGGGGACAGGGCTGTTCTCTGGAAACACCATATATTTT.

DNA for the CDR3: TGCAGCGCCGGACTATCCTACGAGCAGTACTTC. This encodes CSAGLSYEQYF. J is TRBJ2-7 and V is TRBV29-1, with TRBD2 as a possible D gene (6 bases). The CDR3 runs 11 residues. CDR1 and CDR2 from the germline V gene are SQVTM and ANQGSEA. Trimming shortened V by 7 bases and J by 1 base, and 8 bases separated the two germline ends.

This clonotype appeared many times. J is TRBJ2-1 and V is TRBV5-6, with D perhaps given as TRBD1 or TRBD2 (5 bases each). Per the germline V gene, CDR1 is SGHDT and CDR2 is YYEEEE. Trimming removed 5 bases at V and 10 bases at J, with 10 bases between. The CDR3 contains 11 residues. CDR3 protein: CASREGTEQFF. CDR3 DNA: TGTGCCAGCAGGGAAGGGACCGAGCAGTTCTTC.

This clonotype occurred many times. The chain recombines TRBV2 with TRBJ2-7; D call uncertain. V lost 7 bases and J 3 bases, leaving 16 bases between the germline ends. Germline V gene lookup returns CDR1 SNHLY and CDR2 FYNNEI. The CDR3 is 14 amino acids. The CDR3 DNA reads TGTGCCAGCAAGGCAGACGCCCTGGGCTACGAGCAGTACGTC. Protein sequence: CASKADALGYEQYV.

This clonotype has ten or more counts. The CDR3 bases are TGTGCCAGCAGAGGGGTTGTGGACACTGAAGCTTTCTTT. Its protein product is CASRGVVDTEAFF. The chain couples TRBV2 to TRBJ1-1, with TRBD1 as a possible D gene (5 bases). The CDR3 sequence is 13 residues long. The V end lost 6 bases, the J end lost 3 bases, and 11 bases lay between the germline ends. In germline, CDR1 is SNHLY, CDR2 FYNNEI.

This clonotype was observed at least ten times. This sequence joins TRBV20-1 and TRBJ1-2; 7 nucleotides agree with TRBD1. Germline V gene data show CDR1 as DFQATT and CDR2 as SNEGSKA (reference sequence). This CDR3 is 16 amino acids long. V lost 1 base, J lost 4 bases, and 12 bases stayed unmatched. DNA of the CDR3: TGCAGTGCTAGAGGGACAGGTTCAAATGAGGGCTATGGCTACACCTTC. Translated, it gives CSARGTGSNEGYGYTF.

The rearrangement links TRBV7-3 to TRBJ2-1; TRBD1 is a possible D gene (6 bases). Trimming took off 5 bases at V and 0 bases at J, with 14 bases between the two ends. The CDR3 runs 16 residues. CDR1 is SGHTA and CDR2 is FQGTGA in the germline V gene. The CDR3 DNA sequence: TGTGCCAGCAGCCTGATGATGGGGGCCTCCTACAATGAGCAGTTCTTC. It specifies CASSLMMGASYNEQFF.

J is TRBJ2-2 and V is TRBV5-1, with 11 bases that match TRBD2. V shed 2 bases and J 5 bases; nucleotides not matched to a gene: 2. The CDR3 covers 15 residues. Per the germline V gene, CDR1 is SGHRS and CDR2 is YFSETQ. The CDR3 DNA sequence: TGCGCCAGCAGCTTTACTAGCGGGAGTACCGGGGAGCTGTTTTTT. This codes for CASSFTSGSTGELFF.

This clonotype appeared many times. The chain employs TRBV7-8 and TRBJ1-1; D is uncertain. The CDR3 length is 13 residues. Trimming removed 1 base from V and 6 bases from J, with 9 bases in between. Germline lookup yields CDR1 SGHVS and CDR2 FQNEAQ. CDR3 sequence reads: CASSLEWLAEAFF. CDR3 DNA sequence: TGTGCCAGCAGCTTAGAATGGCTAGCTGAAGCTTTCTTT. The whole variable domain, filled in from reference TRBV7-8 and TRBJ1-1, reads GAGVSQSPRYKVAKRGQDVALRCDPISGHVSLFWYQQALGQGPEFLTYFQNEAQLDKSGLPSDRFFAERPEGSVSTLKIQRTQQEDSAVYLCASSLEWLAEAFFGQGTRLTVV.

This clonotype was found a few times. This rearrangement joins TRBV28 to TRBJ1-6; the match to TRBD1 covers 11 bases. CDR3 length equals 15 residues. The germline V gene has CDR1 MDHEN and CDR2 SYDVKM. The V segment lost 5 bases and the J segment 10 bases; nucleotides outside the gene matches: 7. CDR3 amino acids: CASSIRDRGDSPLHF. CDR3 DNA: TGTGCCAGCAGTATCCGGGACAGGGGGGACTCACCCCTCCACTTT.

This clonotype has only a few counts. The chain links TRBV5-1 to TRBJ2-1; 7 bases align to TRBD1. Germline V CDR1 and CDR2: SGHRS, YFSETQ. The V segment lost 4 bases and the J segment 0 bases; nucleotides outside the gene matches: 16. The CDR3 covers 19 residues. CDR3 sequence (DNA): TGCGCCAGCAGCACGACAGGGCTATCGACCTTTCGCTCCTACAATGAGCAGTTCTTC. It codes for CASSTTGLSTFRSYNEQFF.

This clonotype was counted between two and nine times. J is TRBJ2-5 and V is TRBV5-1; 16 positions match TRBD2. V was clipped by 8 bases and J by 5 bases; unmatched bases: 6. Germline assignment: CDR1 SGHRS and CDR2 YFSETQ. This CDR3 has 15 residues. In DNA form, the CDR3 reads TGCGCCAGACCTGGGACTAGCGGGAGGGGCGAGACCCAGTACTTC. This translates into CARPGTSGRGETQYF.

There are a few counts of this clonotype. In DNA, the CDR3 is TGCAGCGTTGACGCCAGGGGAGAGACCGGGGAGCTGTTTTTT. Protein product: CSVDARGETGELFF. This chain connects TRBV29-1 to TRBJ2-2, with a tentative D call TRBD1 (6 bases). This CDR3 comprises 14 residues. The germline gives CDR1 SQVTM, CDR2 ANQGSEA. V gave up 3 bases and J gave up 5 bases, with 13 bases separating them.

Turning to this clonotype: A much bigger clone sits one base away, suggesting this may be a read error. This CDR3 reads CASSDREQRDNIQYF. Written as DNA, the CDR3 is TGCGCCAGCAGTGATAGGGAGCAGAGGGACAACATTCAGTACTTC. The chain has TRBV10-1 and TRBJ2-4; either TRBD1 or TRBD2 may supply D (5 bases each). The CDR3 has 15 residues. V was clipped by 3 bases and J by 7 bases, with 16 bases between them. Germline V CDR1 and CDR2: WNHNN, SYGVQD (reference sequence).

Many counts were recorded for this clonotype. The chain recombines TRBV12-3 or TRBV12-4 with TRBJ2-2; unclear D gene. The germline V and J ends were trimmed by 5 bases and 2 bases, with 3 bases remaining between them. This CDR3 contains 12 residues. The CDR3, as DNA: TGTGCCAGCAGTGCAAACACCGGGGAGCTGTTTTTT. Amino acids: CASSANTGELFF.